Each of the 19 T cell receptor beta chains below was sequenced from the same sample in a study of CD8+CD57+ T cells in acquired aplastic anemia. Both TCR beta VDJ combination and CDR3 sequence profiling were carried out. Genomic DNA was the template for this profiling. MiXCR, applied by TCRdb to the reads, yields one record per CDR3 protein. The table has 180,000 or so distinct CDR3 sequences, approximately 49% seen once. Material: sorted CD4+, CD8+, or CD8+CD57+ T cells (not recorded which) from PBMCs. Receptor source: a human donor in good health.

The genes are TRBV18 and TRBJ2-4; D is unresolved. The CDR3 contains 14 residues. Trimming cost V 3 bases and J 2 bases, with 8 bases left between them. CDR1 KGHSH and CDR2 LQKENI come from the germline V gene. This CDR3 reads CASSPSTTKNIQYF. CDR3 DNA sequence: TGTGCCAGCTCACCCTCCACGACCAAAAACATTCAGTACTTC.

As for this clonotype: Sequence at one end of the junction differs from germline and may be a read error. V gene TRBV10-3 combines with J gene TRBJ2-7; D is ambiguous. The CDR3 sequence is 16 residues long. Per germline, CDR1 ENHRY and CDR2 SYGVKD. The CDR3 sequence is CAISESFGFGSYEQYF. In DNA form, the CDR3 reads TGCGCCATCAGTGAGTCGTTCGGGTTCGGCTCCTACGAGCAGTACTTC.

The J gene is TRBJ2-1, the V gene TRBV20-1, with 9 bases aligning to TRBD2. Looked up from germline, CDR1 is DFQATT and CDR2 is SNEGSKA (reference sequence). The CDR3 spans 16 residues. Trimming took 2 bases from V and 6 from J; bases not matched to a gene: 11. The CDR3 DNA is TGCAGTGCTAGATCGACCCAGAATAGCGGGAGCAATGAGCAGTTCTTC. Translated, it gives CSARSTQNSGSNEQFF.

This clonotype was counted once. The chain recombines TRBV20-1 with TRBJ2-1, with D possibly being TRBD2 (5 bases). The CDR3 length is 17 residues. The germline V and J ends were trimmed by 5 bases and 0 bases, with 20 bases remaining between them. Germline lookup yields CDR1 DFQATT and CDR2 SNEGSKA (reference sequence). The CDR3, as DNA: TGCAGTGCTCCCTCCAGCGGTCTCGGAAGCTCCTACAATGAGCAGTTCTTC. It is translated as CSAPSSGLGSSYNEQFF.

This clonotype was seen once. The chain recombines TRBV15 with TRBJ2-3; 7 positions match TRBD1. In germline, CDR1 is LNHNV, CDR2 YYDKDF (reference sequence). Trimming at V came to 0 bases and at J to 3 bases, leaving 6 bases not matched to a gene. The CDR3 has 16 residues. The CDR3 nucleotides are TGTGCCACCAGCAGAGACGGGACAGCCGGGACAGATACGCAGTATTTT. This gives the protein CATSRDGTAGTDTQYF.

Only a few counts were recorded for this clonotype. This may stem from a read error, because a much larger clone lies one nucleotide away. The chain uses TRBV19 and TRBJ2-7; the D gene is possibly TRBD2 (6 bases). CDR1 and CDR2 from the germline V gene are LNHDA and SQIVND (reference sequence). Trimming left V 5 bases short and J 0 bases short, with 11 bases between. CDR3 length: 14 amino acids. The CDR3 region has the DNA TGTGCCAGTAGTCCCGAGGAGGGCTCCTACGAGCAGTACTTC. Protein product: CASSPEEGSYEQYF. Together with reference TRBV19 and TRBJ2-7, the CDR3 gives the full variable domain: DGGITQSPKYLFRKEGQNVTLSCEQNLNHDAMYWYRQDPGQGLRLIYYSQIVNDFQKGDIAEGYSVSREKKESFPLTVTSAQKNPTAFYLCASSPEEGSYEQYFGPGTRLTVT.

In nucleotides, the CDR3 is TGTGCCAGCAGCGGTAGACAGAGCCCTCACTCTGGAAACACCATATATTTT. Protein: CASSGRQSPHSGNTIYF. This chain joins TRBV27 and TRBJ1-3, with D maybe TRBD1 (5 bases). The CDR3 spans 17 residues. CDR1 is MNHEY, CDR2 SMNVEV, per germline (reference sequence). Between the trimmed V and J ends, which lost 6 bases and 0 bases, there was a span of 18 bases.

V and J are TRBV9 and TRBJ2-5; TRBD1 agrees at 8 bases. This CDR3 region has 13 residues. Germline CDR1 and CDR2: SGDLS and YYNGEE. Trimming cost V 0 bases and J 13 bases; bases outside gene matches: 8. In nucleotides, the CDR3 is TGTGCCAGCAGCGTAGGGCCGACAGGGGAACCGTACTTC. Its protein product is CASSVGPTGEPYF.

The chain uses TRBV7-6 and TRBJ2-5; TRBD1 aligns across 7 bases. The trim removed 5 bases at V and 5 bases at J, leaving 11 bases unmatched. In germline, CDR1 is SGHVS, CDR2 FNYEAQ. This CDR3 is built from 15 residues. The CDR3 DNA reads TGTGCCAGCAGCCCTGACAGGGATGTTAGGGAGACCCAGTACTTC. Its translation is CASSPDRDVRETQYF.

As regards this clonotype: Possible read error: a much larger clone is one base away. The chain has TRBV4-1 and TRBJ2-1; 15 bases align to TRBD2. The CDR3 length is 17 residues. CDR1 is MGHRA and CDR2 is YSYEKL in the germline V gene. CDR3 in amino acids: CDSSQGLAGGPGDEQFF. The DNA of the CDR3 is TGCGACAGCAGCCAAGGACTAGCGGGAGGGCCGGGCGATGAGCAGTTCTTC.

The chain uses TRBV3-1 and TRBJ2-3; tentative D call: TRBD2 (6 bases). The CDR3 length is 15 residues. V shed 4 bases and J shed 0 bases, with 11 bases lying between them. Per the germline V gene, CDR1 is LGHDT and CDR2 is YNNKEL (reference sequence). Here the CDR3 DNA reads TGTGCCAGCAGCCCCGGGGGAGCTAGCACAGATACGCAGTATTTT. Protein sequence: CASSPGGASTDTQYF.

This clonotype appeared once. Just one base apart from a much larger clone, this may be a read error. This sequence joins TRBV6-2 or TRBV6-3 and TRBJ2-7; D not resolved. The germline CDR1 and CDR2 sequences are MNHEY and SVGEGT. V was shortened by 6 bases and J by 5 bases, with 14 bases between the two germline ends. CDR3 size: 13 residues. Here the CDR3 reads CASRRRTTHEQYF. For the CDR3, the DNA is TGTGCCAGCAGACGACGGACCACCCACGAGCAGTACTTC.

The gene calls are TRBV20-1 and TRBJ2-5, with TRBD1 matching 7 bases. Germline V gene sequence: CDR1 DFQATT, CDR2 SNEGSKA (reference sequence). Unmatched junction bases numbered 11, after V lost 2 bases and J lost 5 bases. The CDR3 loop spans 15 amino acids. Here the CDR3 DNA reads TGCAGTGCTAGACCGGGACAGCTATTCGGGGAGACCCAGTACTTC. Translation gives CSARPGQLFGETQYF.

Regarding this clonotype: Since a much larger clone is just one base distant, this may be a read error. V and J are TRBV10-3 and TRBJ2-7, with TRBD2 identical over 7 bases. CDR3 size: 13 residues. Germline values: CDR1 ENHRY, CDR2 SYGVKD. DNA for the CDR3: TGTGACATCAGTGGGACTACCCTCTACGAGCAGTACTTC. Translated, it gives CDISGTTLYEQYF.

This clonotype occurred many times. This chain's CDR3 is CASTNTDRFEYGYTF. As DNA, the CDR3 is TGTGCCAGCACCAATACCGACAGGTTCGAATATGGCTACACCTTC. The chain couples TRBV6-1 to TRBJ1-2; tentative D call: TRBD1 (6 bases). Germline assignment: CDR1 MNHNS and CDR2 SASEGT. The V end was cut by 7 bases, the J end by 5 bases, with 20 bases between. This CDR3 region has 15 residues.

As for this clonotype: Sequence at one end of the junction differs from germline and may be a read error. V is TRBV27 and J is TRBJ2-1; D possibly corresponds to TRBD2 (6 bases). Germline V gene sequence: CDR1 MNHEY, CDR2 SMNVEV (reference sequence). The CDR3 spans 12 residues. The CDR3 bases are TGTGCCAGCAGTTTATCGGGCGGGACCGCGGTCTTC. Residues: CASSLSGGTAVF.

The chain recombines TRBV15 with TRBJ2-2, with D maybe TRBD2 (5 bases). The V and J ends lost 8 bases and 4 bases respectively, with 20 bases between them. CDR3 length: 16 amino acids. Germline V gene sequence: CDR1 LNHNV, CDR2 YYDKDF (reference sequence). The CDR3 spells CATRGSGIGVTGELFF. The CDR3 DNA reads as TGTGCCACCCGAGGATCGGGAATCGGGGTCACCGGGGAGCTGTTTTTT. Complete variable domain (other parts from reference TRBV15 and TRBJ2-2): DAMVIQNPRYQVTQFGKPVTLSCSQTLNHNVMYWYQQKSSQAPKLLFHYYDKDFNNEADTPDNFQSRRPNTSFCFLDIRSPGLGDTAMYLCATRGSGIGVTGELFFGEGSRLTVL.

This clonotype was seen ten or more times. The V call is TRBV24-1, the J call TRBJ2-7; tentatively, D is TRBD1 (5 bases). Germline V gene lookup returns CDR1 KGHDR and CDR2 SFDVKD. V was clipped by 2 bases and J by 3 bases, with 16 bases between them. This CDR3 has 16 residues. The CDR3 protein is CATSDSLSRGNYEQYF. Written as DNA, the CDR3 is TGTGCCACCAGTGATTCGCTAAGTAGGGGCAACTACGAGCAGTACTTC.

This chain uses TRBV7-8 with TRBJ2-7; a weak D match, TRBD1 (5 bases). Germline CDR1 reads SGHVS; CDR2 reads FQNEAQ. The CDR3 length is 11 residues. V lost 2 bases, J lost 11 bases, and 10 bases lay in between. The CDR3 here is CASSLQGTKYF. CDR3 sequence (DNA): TGTGCCAGCAGCTTACAGGGTACGAAGTACTTC.